The 25 T cell receptor beta chains below come from one sample, sequenced in a study of CD8 T cells in Susac syndrome. RNA amounts of about 0.45 to 1 ug underwent reverse transcription with random hexamers. From the immunoSEQ multiplex PCR reads, TCRdb called clonotypes with MiXCR, one entry per CDR3 protein. The table lists tens of thousands of distinct CDR3 sequences, over 90% of them singletons. Material: CD8+ T cells from PBMCs. These TCRs come from a human donor in good health.

This clonotype was seen only once. V usage is TRBV11-1 and J usage is TRBJ2-1, with 13 nucleotides matching TRBD2. Per the germline V gene, CDR1 is SGHAT and CDR2 is FQDESV (reference sequence). The CDR3 sequence is 16 residues long. V shed 6 bases and J 7 bases; nucleotides not matched to a gene: 9. In DNA, the CDR3 is TGTGCCAGCAGTCCCCCGACTAGCGGGAGGTTAAATGAGCAGTTCTTC. Encoded protein: CASSPPTSGRLNEQFF.

The rearrangement links TRBV27 to TRBJ2-1, with 8 bases lining up with TRBD1. The germline V gene has CDR1 MNHEY and CDR2 SMNVEV (reference sequence). Trimming removed 9 bases from V and 6 bases from J; junction bases left unmatched: 10. The CDR3 spans 14 residues. The CDR3 nucleotides read TGTGCCAGTGGACAGGGCGCAGGAATCAATGAGCAGTTCTTC. Amino acid sequence: CASGQGAGINEQFF.

The gene calls are TRBV20-1 and TRBJ2-2; TRBD2 agrees at 9 bases. This CDR3 has 16 amino acids. Trimming cost V 4 bases and J 0 bases; bases outside gene matches: 6. CDR1 and CDR2 (germline): DFQATT, SNEGSKA (reference sequence). CDR3 in amino acids: CSAIPAGGANTGELFF. CDR3 nucleotide sequence: TGCAGTGCTATTCCAGCGGGGGGTGCGAACACCGGGGAGCTGTTTTTT.

V usage is TRBV28 and J usage is TRBJ2-2; D unclear. This CDR3 is 14 amino acids long. Deletions cut 6 bases from V and 2 bases from J, with 10 bases between. Looked up from germline, CDR1 is MDHEN and CDR2 is SYDVKM. CDR3 amino acids: CASRTLRNTGELFF. In nucleotides, the CDR3 is TGTGCCAGCAGGACCCTCCGTAACACCGGGGAGCTGTTTTTT. Filled out from reference TRBV28 and TRBJ2-2, the complete variable domain reads DVKVTQSSRYLVKRTGEKVFLECVQDMDHENMFWYRQDPGLGLRLIYFSYDVKMKEKGDIPEGYSVSREKKERFSLILESASTNQTSMYLCASRTLRNTGELFFGEGSRLTVL.

The chain carries TRBV14 and TRBJ1-1; a weak D match, TRBD1 (5 bases). Trimming took off 4 bases at V and 2 bases at J, with 17 bases between the two ends. The germline V gene encodes CDR1 SGHDN and CDR2 FVKESK. The CDR3 is 16 residues long. The CDR3 DNA reads as TGTGCCAGCAGCCGTCCTCCGGGAGGGACCAACACTGAAGCTTTCTTT. As protein: CASSRPPGGTNTEAFF.

The rearrangement joins TRBV5-1 to TRBJ1-1, with D possibly TRBD1 on 5 matching bases. Germline V gene data show CDR1 as SGHRS and CDR2 as YFSETQ. Trimming pared 2 bases from V and 2 bases from J, leaving 10 bases between. CDR3 size: 14 residues. CDR3 in amino acids: CASSFGTTNTEAFF. The CDR3 DNA reads TGCGCCAGCAGCTTTGGGACGACAAACACTGAAGCTTTCTTT.

The rearrangement joins TRBV7-9 to TRBJ2-5, with D possibly TRBD2 on 5 matching bases. This CDR3 has 14 amino acids. Trimming removed 6 bases at V and 0 bases at J, with 11 bases between. Germline CDR1 reads SEHNR; CDR2 reads FQNEAQ (reference sequence). The CDR3 DNA sequence: TGTGCCAGCAGGGGTCGAGCGGACCAAGAGACCCAGTACTTC. Residues: CASRGRADQETQYF.

The V and J genes are TRBV15 and TRBJ2-7; 9 bases match TRBD1. The CDR3 consists of 15 residues. Germline CDR1 is LNHNV and CDR2 is YYDKDF (reference sequence). Trimming at V came to 0 bases and at J to 3 bases, leaving 3 bases not matched to a gene. CDR3 nucleotides: TGTGCCACCAGCAGAGAAGGGACAGGGTACTACGAGCAGTACTTC. Amino acid sequence: CATSREGTGYYEQYF.

The chain employs TRBV7-8 and TRBJ2-7; 8 positions match TRBD1. CDR1 and CDR2 (germline): SGHVS, FQNEAQ. J gave up 3 bases and V 5 bases, and 6 bases lay outside the gene matches. The CDR3 has 14 amino acids. Written as DNA, the CDR3 is TGTGCCAGCAGCCTAGAAGGACAGGGCTACGAGCAGTACGTC. Translated: CASSLEGQGYEQYV.

V is TRBV5-1 and J is TRBJ1-1; the D is unclear. Trimming pared 0 bases from V and 1 base from J, leaving 7 bases between. Germline-derived CDR1 and CDR2 are SGHRS and YFSETQ. The CDR3 extends over 14 amino acids. The chain's CDR3 is CASSLGRWNTEAFF. The CDR3 region has the DNA TGCGCCAGCAGCTTGGGACGGTGGAACACTGAAGCTTTCTTT.

The DNA of the CDR3 is TGCAGTGCTAGAGATCTTGGGAGCACTAGTGAAGAGACCCAGTACTTC. Its translation: CSARDLGSTSEETQYF. The chain couples TRBV20-1 to TRBJ2-5; D perhaps matches TRBD2 (5 bases). Germline CDR1 reads DFQATT; CDR2 reads SNEGSKA (reference sequence). Trimming removed 0 bases from V and 3 bases from J, with 17 bases in between. The length of the CDR3 is 16 residues.

The chain employs TRBV7-9 and TRBJ1-2, with D uncertain. Trimming removed 5 bases from V and 5 bases from J, with 12 bases in between. This CDR3 spans 13 amino acids. Germline assignment: CDR1 SEHNR and CDR2 FQNEAQ (reference sequence). The CDR3 coding sequence is TGTGCCAGCAGCACGATGAGCAAGTATGGCTACACCTTC. Translating gives CASSTMSKYGYTF.

This clonotype turned up a few times. The chain links TRBV6-1 to TRBJ2-7; unclear D gene. V was clipped by 2 bases and J by 3 bases, with 8 bases between them. The CDR3 runs 13 residues. Looked up from germline, CDR1 is MNHNS and CDR2 is SASEGT. The CDR3 here is CASSEWKGYEQYV. The DNA for the CDR3 is TGTGCCAGCAGTGAATGGAAGGGCTACGAGCAGTACGTC.

The chain recombines TRBV7-9 with TRBJ1-5; TRBD1 matches 8 bases. The CDR3 has 13 residues. Germline loops: CDR1 SEHNR, CDR2 FQNEAQ (reference sequence). Trimming took 5 bases from V and 7 from J; bases not matched to a gene: 4. The CDR3 coding sequence is TGTGCCAGCAGCGATCAGGGGGCGCAGCCCCAGCATTTT. Its translation is CASSDQGAQPQHF.

The chain uses TRBV3-1 and TRBJ1-2, with D possibly being TRBD1 (5 bases). This CDR3 spans 15 amino acids. Trimming left V 0 bases short and J 4 bases short, with 12 bases between. The germline gives CDR1 LGHDT, CDR2 YNNKEL (reference sequence). CDR3 sequence: CASSQEEGNGYGYTF. The CDR3, as DNA: TGTGCCAGCAGCCAAGAGGAGGGGAACGGCTATGGCTACACCTTC. The complete variable domain, with remaining parts taken from reference TRBV3-1 and TRBJ1-2, reads DTAVSQTPKYLVTQMGNDKSIKCEQNLGHDTMYWYKQDSKKFLKIMFSYNNKELIINETVPNRFSPKSPDKAHLNLHINSLELGDSAVYFCASSQEEGNGYGYTFGSGTRLTVV.

The chain links TRBV29-1 to TRBJ1-4; no clear D gene. Germline V lookup: CDR1 SQVTM, CDR2 ANQGSEA. Trimming removed 7 bases from V and 4 bases from J, with 13 bases in between. This CDR3 has 13 amino acids. The CDR3 bases are TGCAGCGCTGATGCGGGAGTTAATGAAAAACTGTTTTTT. Translated: CSADAGVNEKLFF.

This chain joins TRBV6-6 and TRBJ2-5, with 8 nucleotides matching TRBD2. Per the germline V gene, CDR1 is MNHNY and CDR2 is SVGAGI (reference sequence). The CDR3 runs 16 residues. V was pared by 1 base and J by 2 bases, with 6 bases of the junction left unmatched. The CDR3 protein is CASSYLSSGKQETQYF. The CDR3 bases are TGTGCCAGCAGTTACTTGAGTAGCGGGAAACAAGAGACCCAGTACTTC.

The rearrangement links TRBV5-4 to TRBJ2-7; a possible D gene is TRBD2 (5 bases). There are 14 residues in the CDR3. Trimming removed 4 bases from V and 2 bases from J, with 13 bases in between. The germline V gene has CDR1 SGHNT and CDR2 YYREEE (reference sequence). The CDR3 loop reads CASSPETGTYEQYF. The CDR3 coding sequence is TGTGCCAGCAGCCCCGAGACGGGGACCTACGAGCAGTACTTC.

In DNA, the CDR3 is TGTGCCAGCAGCTTGACCCTAGCGGGAGCGAACACCGGGGAGCTGTTTTTT. Its protein product is CASSLTLAGANTGELFF. The chain links TRBV7-6 to TRBJ2-2; 10 positions agree with TRBD2. The trim removed 3 bases at V and 0 bases at J, leaving 4 bases unmatched. Looked up from germline, CDR1 is SGHVS and CDR2 is FNYEAQ. The CDR3 extends over 17 amino acids.

The J gene is TRBJ2-7, the V gene TRBV20-1, with 7 bases lining up with TRBD1. This CDR3 contains 14 residues. The germline gives CDR1 DFQATT, CDR2 SNEGSKA (reference sequence). Trimming removed 6 bases from V and 0 bases from J; junction bases left unmatched: 8. The chain's CDR3 is CSAEDRKSSYEQYF. DNA of the CDR3: TGCAGTGCGGAGGACAGGAAGAGCTCCTACGAGCAGTACTTC.

This clonotype was detected once. The chain combines TRBV15 with TRBJ2-1; 7 bases fit TRBD2. Trimming removed 2 bases from V and 9 bases from J; junction bases left unmatched: 10. This CDR3 has 15 residues. Looked up from germline, CDR1 is LNHNV and CDR2 is YYDKDF (reference sequence). The CDR3 region has the DNA TGTGCCACCAGCAGAACTCAGCGGGGTTCAGGTGAGCAGTTCTTC. Translated, it gives CATSRTQRGSGEQFF. Full variable domain (missing parts from reference TRBV15 and TRBJ2-1): DAMVIQNPRYQVTQFGKPVTLSCSQTLNHNVMYWYQQKSSQAPKLLFHYYDKDFNNEADTPDNFQSRRPNTSFCFLDIRSPGLGDTAMYLCATSRTQRGSGEQFFGPGTRLTVL.

This chain links TRBV25-1 with TRBJ1-1; 8 nucleotides align to TRBD1. This CDR3 has 12 amino acids. The germline gives CDR1 MGHDK, CDR2 SYGVNS. V dropped 8 bases and J dropped 4; count of bases not matched to a gene: 3. Written as DNA, the CDR3 is TGTGCCAGCGACCAGGGGGCCACTGAAGCTTTCTTT. Protein sequence: CASDQGATEAFF.

In this sample, this clonotype turned up a few times. This rearrangement joins TRBV11-2 to TRBJ1-2, with TRBD1 matching 8 bases. V was clipped by 1 base and J by 7 bases; unmatched bases: 2. Germline V lookup: CDR1 SGHAT, CDR2 FQNNGV. The CDR3 is 13 amino acids. In nucleotides, the CDR3 is TGTGCCAGCAGCTTAGGGACAGGGAGTGGCTACACCTTC. Its protein is CASSLGTGSGYTF.

The rearrangement joins TRBV12-3 or TRBV12-4 to TRBJ1-1, with TRBD1 identical over 7 bases. The CDR3 extends over 15 amino acids. V shed 6 bases, J shed 5 bases, and the junction held 12 bases outside the gene matches. The CDR3 DNA reads as TGTGCCAGCAGCCACTTACAGGGGAGTTTGACTGAAGCTTTCTTT. As protein: CASSHLQGSLTEAFF.

This chain links TRBV27 with TRBJ1-1; a possible D gene is TRBD1 (6 bases). Trimming cost V 0 bases and J 5 bases, with 16 bases left between them. CDR3 size: 16 residues. CDR1 and CDR2 (germline): MNHEY, SMNVEV (reference sequence). CDR3 sequence reads: CASSLSAQGDSTEAFF. For the CDR3, the DNA is TGTGCCAGCAGTTTATCCGCACAGGGAGATAGTACTGAAGCTTTCTTT.